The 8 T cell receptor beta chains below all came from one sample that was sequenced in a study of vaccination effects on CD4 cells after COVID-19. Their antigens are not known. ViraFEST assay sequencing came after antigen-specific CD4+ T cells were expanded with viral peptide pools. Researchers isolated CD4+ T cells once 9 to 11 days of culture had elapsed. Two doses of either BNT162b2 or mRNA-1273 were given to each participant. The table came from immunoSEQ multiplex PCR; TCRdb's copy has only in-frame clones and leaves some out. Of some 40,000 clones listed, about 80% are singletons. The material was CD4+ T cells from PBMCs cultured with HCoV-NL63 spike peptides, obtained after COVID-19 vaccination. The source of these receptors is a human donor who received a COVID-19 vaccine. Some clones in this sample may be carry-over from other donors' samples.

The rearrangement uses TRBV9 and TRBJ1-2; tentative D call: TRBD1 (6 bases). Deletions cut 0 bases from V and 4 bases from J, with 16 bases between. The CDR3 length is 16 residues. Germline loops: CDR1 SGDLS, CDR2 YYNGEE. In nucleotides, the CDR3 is TGTGCCAGCAGCGTAGAAGGCGGGGGGCGGGTCTATGGCTACACCTTC. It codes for CASSVEGGGRVYGYTF. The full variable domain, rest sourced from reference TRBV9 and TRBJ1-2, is DSGVTQTPKHLITATGQRVTLRCSPRSGDLSVYWYQQSLDQGLQFLIQYYNGEERAKGNILERFSAQQFPDLHSELNLSSLELGDSALYFCASSVEGGGRVYGYTFGSGTRLTVV.

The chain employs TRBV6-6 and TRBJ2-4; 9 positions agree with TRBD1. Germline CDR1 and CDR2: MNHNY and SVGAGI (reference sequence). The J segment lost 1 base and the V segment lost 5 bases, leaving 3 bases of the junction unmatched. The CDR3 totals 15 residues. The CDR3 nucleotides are TGTGCCAGCAGTAGGGACAGGGAGGCCAAAAACATTCAGTACTTC. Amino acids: CASSRDREAKNIQYF.

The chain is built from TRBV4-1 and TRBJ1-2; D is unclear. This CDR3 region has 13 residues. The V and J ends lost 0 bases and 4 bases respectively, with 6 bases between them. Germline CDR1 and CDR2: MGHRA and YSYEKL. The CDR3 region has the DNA TGCGCCAGCAGCCAAGATCACCGCTATGGCTACACCTTC. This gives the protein CASSQDHRYGYTF.

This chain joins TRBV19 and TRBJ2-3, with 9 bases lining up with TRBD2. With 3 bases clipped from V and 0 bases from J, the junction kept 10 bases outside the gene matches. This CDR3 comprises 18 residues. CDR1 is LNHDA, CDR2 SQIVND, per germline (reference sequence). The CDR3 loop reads CASSIPRGGFGSTDTQYF. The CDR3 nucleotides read TGTGCCAGTAGTATTCCGCGGGGGGGCTTCGGGAGCACAGATACGCAGTATTTT.

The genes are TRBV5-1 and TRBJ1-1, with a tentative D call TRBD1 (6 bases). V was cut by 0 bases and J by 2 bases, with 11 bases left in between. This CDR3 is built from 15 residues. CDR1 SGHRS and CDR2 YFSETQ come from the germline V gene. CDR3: CASSLVPGTNTEAFF. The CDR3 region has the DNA TGCGCCAGCAGCTTGGTCCCAGGGACAAACACTGAAGCTTTCTTT.

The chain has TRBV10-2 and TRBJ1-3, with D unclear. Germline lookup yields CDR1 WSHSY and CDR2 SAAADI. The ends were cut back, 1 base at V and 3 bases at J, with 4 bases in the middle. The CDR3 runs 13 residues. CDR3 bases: TGCGCCAGCAGTGAGTTAATTGGAAACACCATATATTTT. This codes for CASSELIGNTIYF.

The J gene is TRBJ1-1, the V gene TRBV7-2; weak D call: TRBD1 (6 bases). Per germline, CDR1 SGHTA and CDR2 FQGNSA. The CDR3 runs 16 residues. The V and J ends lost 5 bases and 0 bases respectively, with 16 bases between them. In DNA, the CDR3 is TGTGCCAGCAGCGGGGGGGAACAGGGTCTGAACACTGAAGCTTTCTTT. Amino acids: CASSGGEQGLNTEAFF. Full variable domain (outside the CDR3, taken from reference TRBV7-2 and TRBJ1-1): GAGVSQSPSNKVTEKGKDVELRCDPISGHTALYWYRQSLGQGLEFLIYFQGNSAPDKSGLPSDRFSAERTGGSVSTLTIQRTQQEDSAVYLCASSGGEQGLNTEAFFGQGTRLTVV.

In nucleotides, the CDR3 is TGTGCCAGCAGCGGGGGACTTGTAGGCAAAAACATTCAGTACTTC. Encoded protein: CASSGGLVGKNIQYF. The genes are TRBV9 and TRBJ2-4; D is perhaps TRBD2 (6 bases). The CDR3 spans 15 residues. Germline CDR1 is SGDLS and CDR2 is YYNGEE. Deletions cut 3 bases from V and 3 bases from J, with 13 bases between.